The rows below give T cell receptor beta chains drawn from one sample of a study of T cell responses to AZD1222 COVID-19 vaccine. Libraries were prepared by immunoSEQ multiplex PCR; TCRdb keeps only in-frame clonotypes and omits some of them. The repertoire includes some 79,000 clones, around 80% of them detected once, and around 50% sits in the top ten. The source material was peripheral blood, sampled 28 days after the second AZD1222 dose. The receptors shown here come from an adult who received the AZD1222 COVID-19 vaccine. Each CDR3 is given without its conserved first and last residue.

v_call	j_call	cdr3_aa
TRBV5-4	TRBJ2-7	ASSGGTGSVYEQY
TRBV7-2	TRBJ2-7	ASSSQGAYEQY
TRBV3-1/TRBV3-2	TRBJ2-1	ASSPGPLYNEQF
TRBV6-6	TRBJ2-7	ASSSGTALDGYEQY
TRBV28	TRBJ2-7	ASRITSGGSYEQY
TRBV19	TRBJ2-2	ASSIEEPGELF
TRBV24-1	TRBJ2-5	ATSGGTLQETQY
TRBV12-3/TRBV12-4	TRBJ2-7	ASSFGAHYEQY
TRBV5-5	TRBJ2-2	ASSLLDTGELF
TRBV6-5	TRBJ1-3	ASRPDRGTGNTIY
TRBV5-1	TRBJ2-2	ASSLAGPGLGELF
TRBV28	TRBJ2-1	ASSVNQGNEQF
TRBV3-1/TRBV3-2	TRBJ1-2	ASSQEQAGEGYT
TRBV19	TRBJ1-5	ASSIQGAQPQH
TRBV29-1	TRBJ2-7	SVDPTGSSYEQY
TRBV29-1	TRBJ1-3	SVLTGNGNTIY
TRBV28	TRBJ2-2	ASSLGGANTGELF
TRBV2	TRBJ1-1	ASSGQGRNTEAF
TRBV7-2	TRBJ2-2	ASSHPGGSGELF
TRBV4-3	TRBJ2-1	ASSQGTGWDYNEQF
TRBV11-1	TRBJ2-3	ASSLVAGLTDTQY
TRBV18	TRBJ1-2	ASSPMGDSGGYT
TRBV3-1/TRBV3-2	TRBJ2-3	ASSLPGADTQY
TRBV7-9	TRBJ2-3	ASSLGAGTTQSTDTQY
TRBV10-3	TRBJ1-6	AISAREDNSPLH
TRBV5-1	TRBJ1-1	ASSGLMNTEAF
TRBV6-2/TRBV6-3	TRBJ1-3	ASSYSIGADSGNTIY
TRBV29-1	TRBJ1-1	SVYGTAAEAF
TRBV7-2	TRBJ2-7	ASSPAVFGEQY
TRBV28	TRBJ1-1	ASSPGVTEAF
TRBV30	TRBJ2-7	AWSLGQLYEQY
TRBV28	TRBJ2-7	ASSFVQEVYEQY
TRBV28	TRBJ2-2	ASSLFQGARGFTGELF
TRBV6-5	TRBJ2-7	ASRATSGRQY
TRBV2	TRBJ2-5	ASAREETQY
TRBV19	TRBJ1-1	ASSGGEDAF
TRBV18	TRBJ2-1	ASSPRSSGGGPNEQF
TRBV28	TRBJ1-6	ASSLSTDYNSPLH
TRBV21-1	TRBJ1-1	ASVPLGRGVCNRDTEAF
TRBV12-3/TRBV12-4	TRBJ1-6	ASSSQRDSPLH
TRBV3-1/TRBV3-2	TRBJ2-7	ASSPGTSASYEQY
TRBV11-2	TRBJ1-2	ASSLDSSNYGYT